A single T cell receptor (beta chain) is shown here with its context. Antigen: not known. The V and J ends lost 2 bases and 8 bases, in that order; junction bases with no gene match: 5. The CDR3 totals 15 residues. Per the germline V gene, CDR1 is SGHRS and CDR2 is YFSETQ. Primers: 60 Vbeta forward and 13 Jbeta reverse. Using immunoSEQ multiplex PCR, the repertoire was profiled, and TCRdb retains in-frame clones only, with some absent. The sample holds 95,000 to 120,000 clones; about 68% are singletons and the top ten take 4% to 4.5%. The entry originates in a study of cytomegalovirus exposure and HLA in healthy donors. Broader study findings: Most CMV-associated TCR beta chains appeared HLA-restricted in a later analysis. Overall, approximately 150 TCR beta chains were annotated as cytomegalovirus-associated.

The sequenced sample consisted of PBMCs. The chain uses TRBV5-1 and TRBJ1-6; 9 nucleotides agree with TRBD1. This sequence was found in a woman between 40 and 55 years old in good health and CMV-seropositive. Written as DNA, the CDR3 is TGCGCCAGCAGCTTAAGGACAGGGGAGGATTCACCCCTCCACTTT. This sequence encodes CASSLRTGEDSPLHF.